This is a list of T cell receptor beta chains from one sample in a study of blood T cell repertoires in COVID-19. The repertoire was sequenced with immunoSEQ multiplex PCR; TCRdb's copy has only in-frame clones and lacks some. The profile shows fewer than 500,000 clones, 75% to 90% of them singletons. The specimen was peripheral blood. These receptors came from a woman aged 25 to 39 with acute or convalescent COVID-19. Each CDR3 is given with its conserved first and last residue. The D gene is left open where the match is weak. Not every row has a clone size; where given, it reads once, few, many or a size class.

abundance: NA
v_gene: TRBV24-1
d_gene: TRBD2
j_gene: TRBJ2-2
CDR3nt: TGTGCCACCAGTGATCGGACTAGCGGGGGGTGGAGCACCGGGGAGCTGTTTTTT
CDR3aa: CATSDRTSGGWSTGELFF

abundance: NA
v_gene: TRBV24-1
d_gene: NA
j_gene: TRBJ2-1
CDR3nt: TGTGCCACCAGTTACATCAATGAGCAGTTCTTC
CDR3aa: CATSYINEQFF

abundance: NA
v_gene: TRBV4-1
d_gene: TRBD1
j_gene: TRBJ1-2
CDR3nt: TGCGCCAGCAGCATTCTACCGAAGACAGGGAATCACGGGGGCTACACCTTC
CDR3aa: CASSILPKTGNHGGYTF

abundance: NA
v_gene: TRBV5-1
d_gene: NA
j_gene: TRBJ2-5
CDR3nt: TGCGCCAGCAGCGGAACAGAAAACCAAGAGACCCAGTACTTC
CDR3aa: CASSGTENQETQYF

abundance: NA
v_gene: TRBV28
d_gene: NA
j_gene: TRBJ1-6
CDR3nt: TGTGCCAGCAGGTTTGACAGATATTCACCCCTCCACTTT
CDR3aa: CASRFDRYSPLHF

abundance: NA
v_gene: TRBV5-6
d_gene: NA
j_gene: TRBJ2-7
CDR3nt: TGTGCCAGCAGCTTGGACGGGAGCTACGAGCAGTACTTC
CDR3aa: CASSLDGSYEQYF

abundance: NA
v_gene: TRBV30
d_gene: NA
j_gene: TRBJ1-2
CDR3nt: TGTGCCTGGGCCCCCGGGGGGCAGGCTGGCTACACCTTC
CDR3aa: CAWAPGGQAGYTF

abundance: NA
v_gene: TRBV27
d_gene: TRBD1
j_gene: TRBJ1-5
CDR3nt: TGTGCCAGCAGCTCTACCGGGACAGGGTCCTATCAGCCCCAGCATTTT
CDR3aa: CASSSTGTGSYQPQHF

abundance: NA
v_gene: TRBV5-4
d_gene: TRBD2
j_gene: TRBJ2-3
CDR3nt: TGTGCCAGCAGCTTGACAGCGGGGCAAGATACGCAGTATTTT
CDR3aa: CASSLTAGQDTQYF

abundance: NA
v_gene: TRBV7-2
d_gene: NA
j_gene: TRBJ2-3
CDR3nt: TGTGCCAGCAGCTTGAGTTTAATCCCCACAGATACGCAGTATTTT
CDR3aa: CASSLSLIPTDTQYF

abundance: NA
v_gene: TRBV7-3
d_gene: NA
j_gene: TRBJ2-2
CDR3nt: TGTGCCAGCAGCTTATCTTGGCCCGGGGAGCTGTTTTTT
CDR3aa: CASSLSWPGELFF

abundance: NA
v_gene: TRBV21-1
d_gene: NA
j_gene: TRBJ1-3
CDR3nt: TGTGCCAGCAGCATCAAACTCCCACAGGGAAACACCATATATTTT
CDR3aa: CASSIKLPQGNTIYF

abundance: NA
v_gene: TRBV4-1
d_gene: NA
j_gene: TRBJ1-1
CDR3nt: TGCGCCAGCAGCCAAGAGGGGGGGATGAACACTGAAGCTTTCTTT
CDR3aa: CASSQEGGMNTEAFF

abundance: NA
v_gene: TRBV2
d_gene: TRBD1
j_gene: TRBJ2-7
CDR3nt: TGTGCCAGCAGTCCTCGTTGGGGACAGTACTACGAGCAGTACTTC
CDR3aa: CASSPRWGQYYEQYF

abundance: NA
v_gene: TRBV2
d_gene: TRBD1
j_gene: TRBJ1-4
CDR3nt: TGTGCCAGCAGACAGGGGGCTACTAATGAAAAACTGTTTTTT
CDR3aa: CASRQGATNEKLFF

abundance: NA
v_gene: TRBV12-3/TRBV12-4
d_gene: TRBD1
j_gene: TRBJ1-2
CDR3nt: TGTGCCAGCATCACCGGGACAGGGTATGGCTACACCTTC
CDR3aa: CASITGTGYGYTF

abundance: NA
v_gene: TRBV5-1
d_gene: NA
j_gene: TRBJ2-7
CDR3nt: TGCGCCAGCAGCTTGGATCTACGGGACAACTCCTACGAGCAGTACTTC
CDR3aa: CASSLDLRDNSYEQYF

abundance: NA
v_gene: TRBV28
d_gene: TRBD1
j_gene: TRBJ2-1
CDR3nt: TGTGCCAGCAGTTCACGACAGGGTTTGTCCTACAATGAGCAGTTCTTC
CDR3aa: CASSSRQGLSYNEQFF

abundance: NA
v_gene: TRBV11-2
d_gene: NA
j_gene: TRBJ2-5
CDR3nt: TGTGCCAGCAGCTGGGCCACAGAGACCCAGTACTTC
CDR3aa: CASSWATETQYF

abundance: NA
v_gene: TRBV28
d_gene: NA
j_gene: TRBJ2-1
CDR3nt: TGTGCCTCAGGGGACAATGAGCAGTTCTTC
CDR3aa: CASGDNEQFF

abundance: few
v_gene: TRBV2
d_gene: NA
j_gene: TRBJ2-4
CDR3nt: TGTGCCAGCATTAGAGAAGGGCCGGGGGACATTCAGTACTTC
CDR3aa: CASIREGPGDIQYF

abundance: NA
v_gene: TRBV5-6
d_gene: TRBD1
j_gene: TRBJ1-4
CDR3nt: TGTGCCAGCAGCCGCTCCGGGACAGGGGATGAAAAACTGTTTTTT
CDR3aa: CASSRSGTGDEKLFF

abundance: NA
v_gene: TRBV12-3/TRBV12-4
d_gene: NA
j_gene: TRBJ1-2
CDR3nt: TGTGCCAGCAGCTTTAAAGGGGCCGGCTACACCTTC
CDR3aa: CASSFKGAGYTF

abundance: NA
v_gene: TRBV9
d_gene: TRBD1
j_gene: TRBJ1-4
CDR3nt: TGTGCCAGCAGCGTAGAGGGGGCCAGTAATGAAAAACTGTTTTTT
CDR3aa: CASSVEGASNEKLFF

abundance: NA
v_gene: TRBV5-1
d_gene: NA
j_gene: TRBJ1-2
CDR3nt: TGCGCCAGCAGACCTAATACAGGGTACAATGGCTACACCTTC
CDR3aa: CASRPNTGYNGYTF

abundance: NA
v_gene: TRBV28
d_gene: TRBD1
j_gene: TRBJ1-1
CDR3nt: TGTGCCAGCAGACTGACAGGGTTGGGCACTGAAGCTTTCTTT
CDR3aa: CASRLTGLGTEAFF